Sequencing of this T cell receptor (beta chain) was carried out in a study of shared clonotypes between healthy human individuals. Study as a whole: The study drew on two women and a few men aged 18 to 49 as donors.

The table came from immunoSEQ multiplex PCR; TCRdb's copy has only in-frame clones and leaves some out. The sample carries about 1 million clones, around 76% recorded once. The V gene lost 3 bases and the J gene lost 7 bases, with 11 bases spanning the gap. This CDR3 comprises 12 residues. Looked up from germline, CDR1 is SGHNT and CDR2 is YYREEE (reference sequence). The specimen sequenced was memory CD4+ T cells sorted from blood. Subset denoted: CD45RA-negative fraction. J is TRBJ2-7 and V is TRBV5-4, with a weak D call TRBD1 (5 bases). The TCR was taken from a man in his late teens or twenties in good health. CDR3: CASSSQGREQYF. Written as DNA, the CDR3 is TGTGCCAGCAGCTCCCAGGGCCGGGAGCAGTACTTC.